Following are 24 T cell receptor beta chains from one sample sequenced in a study of tumor and adjacent non-tumor tissue in lung cancer. No cell sorting was done before RNA was extracted from the tissue. The normal lung tissue was taken more than 3 cm from the tumor edge. Three rounds of nested PCR, following a modified ARM-PCR protocol, produced the TCRbeta library. TCRdb reprocessed the multiplex PCR reads with MiXCR, giving one entry per CDR3 protein. The sample shows 60,000 to 85,000 distinct CDR3 sequences, 76% of them seen only once. Sequencing used distant non-tumor lung tissue. All receptors derive from a man aged 65 to 79 with non-small cell lung cancer.

As regards this clonotype: This may come from a read error, since a much larger clone is one base off. The V and J genes are TRBV12-3 or TRBV12-4 and TRBJ1-2; weak D call: TRBD1 (6 bases). This CDR3 is built from 13 residues. The CDR3 DNA reads TGTGCCAGCAGGCCCCCAGGGGCCTATAGCTACACCTTC. This sequence encodes CASRPPGAYSYTF.

Turning to this clonotype: The junction does not match germline at one end; this may be a read error. The V and J genes are TRBV11-3 and TRBJ1-5; D is unresolved. Germline V gene lookup returns CDR1 SGHNT and CDR2 YENEEA. The CDR3 is made up of 13 amino acids. Here the CDR3 reads CASSLDAAKKQHF. The CDR3 nucleotides are TGTGCAAGCAGCTTAGATGCGGCTAAGAAACAGCATTTT.

Remarks on this clonotype: This CDR3 is missing its conserved last phenylalanine or tryptophan, likely due to a read error. The chain uses TRBV14 and TRBJ1-2; 9 bases are a match to TRBD1. Germline lookup yields CDR1 SGHDN and CDR2 FVKESK. CDR3 length: 18 amino acids. The CDR3 protein is CASSQGYQIPGQGNGYTL. The DNA of the CDR3 is TGTGCCAGTAGCCAAGGGTATCAAATACCGGGACAGGGTAACGGCTACACCTTA.

This clonotype has only a few counts. The CDR3 loop reads CASSSLPFPDTQYF. CDR3 coding DNA: TGTGCCAGCAGTTCCCTCCCTTTCCCTGATACGCAGTATTTT. The chain recombines TRBV6-5 with TRBJ2-3; the D is unclear. The CDR3 is 14 amino acids. Germline V gene data show CDR1 as MNHEY and CDR2 as SVGAGI. V was shortened by 4 bases and J by 6 bases, with 14 bases between the two germline ends.

This clonotype was recorded many times. This chain joins TRBV4-1 and TRBJ1-1; D perhaps matches TRBD1 (6 bases). The CDR3 has 14 residues. In germline, CDR1 is MGHRA, CDR2 YSYEKL. V dropped 3 bases and J dropped 4 bases, with 12 bases sitting between them. In DNA form, the CDR3 reads TGCGCCAGCAGCCAGGAGGGACAATCCACTGAAGCTTTCTTT. Encoded protein: CASSQEGQSTEAFF.

The chain carries TRBV4-2 and TRBJ2-3; D might be TRBD2 (5 bases). This CDR3 has 14 amino acids. Germline assignment: CDR1 LGHNA and CDR2 YNFKEQ. The CDR3 DNA reads TGTGTCAGTTCGAAAGGAGGTGTGACAGATACGCAGTATTTT. Translated: CVSSKGGVTDTQYF.

Note on this clonotype: Since a much larger clone is just one base distant, this may be a read error. The rearrangement joins TRBV28 to TRBJ1-5, with 8 bases fitting TRBD1. The CDR3 sequence is 14 residues long. Germline-derived CDR1 and CDR2 are MDHEN and SYDVKM. CDR3 sequence: CTSSVTGENQPQHF. The CDR3 bases are TGTACCAGCAGTGTGACAGGGGAGAATCAGCCCCAGCATTTT.

Ten or more counts support this clonotype. The chain recombines TRBV6-5 with TRBJ2-2; D unresolved. Trimming stripped 8 bases from V and 4 bases from J, with 17 bases between. The CDR3 runs to 15 residues. Germline V gene lookup returns CDR1 MNHEY and CDR2 SVGAGI. CDR3 residues: CASSWWQEFTGELFF. As DNA, the CDR3 is TGTGCCAGCTCCTGGTGGCAGGAATTCACCGGGGAGCTGTTTTTT.

About this clonotype: The junction and the germline gene differ at one end; a read error may be behind it. The chain uses TRBV6-2 or TRBV6-3 and TRBJ1-1; D gene uncertain. The CDR3 sequence is 15 residues long. Germline V gene sequence: CDR1 MNHEY, CDR2 SVGEGT. CDR3 sequence (DNA): TGTGCCAGCCGACATTTTGTGGAACAAAGAAGAGAAGCTTACTTT. The encoded protein is CASRHFVEQRREAYF.

This clonotype occurred once. The genes are TRBV5-1 and TRBJ2-7; the D gene is possibly TRBD1 (6 bases). The DNA end favors TRBJ2-1, so the J call may be wrong. The CDR3 is 13 amino acids. Germline V gene data show CDR1 as SGHRS and CDR2 as YFSETQ. The CDR3 nucleotides read TGCGCCAGCAGCTGGGACAAAATCTACGAGCAGTTCTTC. Translated, it gives CASSWDKIYEQFF.

This clonotype was counted many times. This chain joins TRBV7-9 and TRBJ2-2; D might be TRBD1 or TRBD2, each matching 6 bases. V was clipped by 1 base and J by 6 bases, with 15 bases between them. The CDR3 is 16 amino acids. In germline, CDR1 is SEHNR, CDR2 FQNEAQ (reference sequence). CDR3 loop: CASSLGAPGAAGELFF. The CDR3 DNA is TGTGCCAGCAGCTTAGGGGCCCCGGGGGCAGCCGGGGAGCTGTTTTTT. Full variable domain (outside the CDR3, taken from reference TRBV7-9 and TRBJ2-2): DTGVSQNPRHKITKRGQNVTFRCDPISEHNRLYWYRQTLGQGPEFLTYFQNEAQLEKSRLLSDRFSAERPKGSFSTLEIQRTEQGDSAMYLCASSLGAPGAAGELFFGEGSRLTVL.

The gene calls are TRBV7-9 and TRBJ1-3; D is perhaps TRBD1 (5 bases). This CDR3 is built from 19 residues. The V and J ends lost 5 bases and 0 bases respectively, with 23 bases between them. CDR1 is SEHNR, CDR2 FQNEAQ, per germline (reference sequence). The CDR3 region has the DNA TGTGCCAGCAGCCCAGACCTACATGGGGCCTCGATCTCTGGAAACACCATATATTTT. Its protein product is CASSPDLHGASISGNTIYF.

The gene calls are TRBV6-1 and TRBJ1-2; 10 nucleotides match TRBD1. The V gene end was trimmed by 5 bases and the J gene end by 8 bases; junction bases not matched to a gene: 5. Per the germline V gene, CDR1 is MNHNS and CDR2 is SASEGT. The CDR3 spans 13 residues. This chain's CDR3 is CASSIGTGEGYTF. The CDR3 DNA sequence: TGTGCCAGCAGTATCGGGACAGGGGAAGGCTACACCTTC.

About this clonotype: The conserved phenylalanine or tryptophan normally closing the CDR3 is absent here, so this likely arose from a read error. The V call is TRBV11-1, the J call TRBJ1-1, with D possibly TRBD1 on 6 matching bases. Per germline, CDR1 SGHAT and CDR2 FQDESV (reference sequence). V was trimmed by 7 bases and J by 3 bases, leaving 12 bases between them. CDR3 length: 13 amino acids. The CDR3 spells CASNAHRDTEAFI. The CDR3 DNA reads as TGTGCCAGCAACGCCCACAGGGACACTGAAGCTTTCATT.

Turning to this clonotype: The junction shows a germline mismatch at one end, possibly a read error. The chain recombines TRBV5-1 with TRBJ2-3; D ambiguous. The CDR3 spans 12 residues. The V gene's germline CDR1 is SGHRS and CDR2 YFSETQ. CDR3 bases: TGCGTCAGCAGCTTTATCACAGATACGCAGTATTTT. As protein: CVSSFITDTQYF.

This clonotype appeared once. One end of the junction does not line up with germline, which may come from a read error. This rearrangement joins TRBV11-2 to TRBJ1-1; D is unresolved. The CDR3 has 13 amino acids. CDR1 is SGHAT and CDR2 is FQNNGV in the germline V gene. CDR3 in amino acids: CASNLGISDKHFF. DNA for the CDR3: TGTGCCAGCAACTTAGGGATATCCGATAAACATTTCTTC. The entire variable domain, with the rest obtained from reference TRBV11-2 and TRBJ1-1, is as follows: EAGVAQSPRYKIIEKRQSVAFWCNPISGHATLYWYQQILGQGPKLLIQFQNNGVVDDSQLPKDRFSAERLKGVDSTLKIQPAKLEDSAVYLCASNLGISDKHFFGQGTRLTVV.

As regards this clonotype: Compared with germline, one end of the junction differs, possibly owing to a read error. The chain links TRBV4-2 to TRBJ2-1, with TRBD2 matching 8 bases. Per germline, CDR1 LGHNA and CDR2 YNFKEQ. This CDR3 is built from 13 residues. The CDR3 reads CASSRGLADKQIF. In DNA, the CDR3 is TGTGCCAGCAGCCGTGGACTAGCCGATAAGCAGATCTTC.

This clonotype has ten or more counts. This chain links TRBV24-1 with TRBJ2-1; 8 bases agree with TRBD1. Trimming cost V 3 bases and J 6 bases; bases outside gene matches: 6. The germline V gene has CDR1 KGHDR and CDR2 SFDVKD. This CDR3 spans 15 amino acids. The DNA for the CDR3 is TGTGCCACCAGTGATCTACTCGACAGGGGCAATGAGCAGTTCTTC. Its translation is CATSDLLDRGNEQFF.

In the case of this clonotype: This may stem from a read error, because a much larger clone lies one nucleotide away. The chain carries TRBV6-5 and TRBJ2-1; a weak D match, TRBD2 (6 bases). From germline, CDR1 is MNHEY and CDR2 SVGAGI. V was clipped by 3 bases and J by 1 base, with 13 bases between them. The CDR3 has 16 amino acids. The CDR3 loop reads CASSYFGSRSYNEQFF. As DNA, the CDR3 is TGTGCCAGCAGTTATTTCGGGAGCCGATCCTACAATGAGCAGTTCTTC.

The V and J genes are TRBV23-1 and TRBJ1-5, with a weak D call TRBD1 (5 bases). TRBV23-1 is classed as an ORF, of uncertain function. V lost 0 bases and J lost 4, with 13 bases in between. The CDR3 runs to 16 residues. The CDR3, as DNA: TGCGCCAGCAGTCAATCGCGGCCGGGGGGGAATCAGCCCCAGCATTTT. The encoded protein is CASSQSRPGGNQPQHF.

This chain uses TRBV4-2 with TRBJ1-2; a weak D match, TRBD1 (5 bases). The CDR3 totals 14 residues. CDR1 is LGHNA, CDR2 YNFKEQ, per germline. V gave up 4 bases and J gave up 14 bases, with 23 bases separating them. DNA of the CDR3: TGTGCCAGCAGCCCGTTACAGGACAACTATGGCTTTACCTTC. Translating gives CASSPLQDNYGFTF.

Points on this clonotype: One end of the junction varies from germline; a read error may be responsible. The CDR3 here is CTSILYRYGYTF. The CDR3 DNA is TGTACCAGCATCTTATATAGATATGGCTACACCTTC. The chain couples TRBV11-1 to TRBJ1-2; no reliable D call. Per the germline V gene, CDR1 is SGHAT and CDR2 is FQDESV (reference sequence). The CDR3 loop spans 12 amino acids.

Note on this clonotype: With a much larger clone just one base away, this may be a read error. CDR3 in DNA: TGCGCCTTCAGGCTAGCGGGGGGCACCGGGGAGCTGTTTTTT. This encodes CAFRLAGGTGELFF. This chain uses TRBV10-2 with TRBJ2-2; 11 bases fit TRBD2. V trimming: 11 bases; J trimming: 4 bases; junction bases outside the gene matches: 6. The CDR3 runs to 14 residues. Looked up from germline, CDR1 is WSHSY and CDR2 is SAAADI.

Of note for this clonotype: Here the CDR3 omits its conserved ending phenylalanine or tryptophan, so a read error is the likely source. The limits of the CDR3 on the DNA are not certain, so only TCRdb's listed CDR3 is given. This chain's CDR3 is CASTRREVSTDTHYS. The chain joins TRBV11-3 to TRBJ2-3; the table's TRBD1 call for D was not verified on the DNA. The length of the CDR3 is 15 amino acids, counting both ends. Germline loops: CDR1 SGHNT, CDR2 YENEEA.